The rows below give T cell receptor beta chains drawn from one sample of a study of identical twins. TCRdb fed the 5' RACE reads into MiXCR, producing one record per CDR3 protein. The data hold roughly 480,000 distinct CDR3 sequences, with roughly 26% observed a single time. The data also belong to a second study, concerning T cells expressing NK-cell markers.

The specimen was CD4+ T cells sorted from blood. The receptors derive from a woman between 18 and 30 years old in good health. The CDR3 runs from the conserved cysteine through the conserved F or W. The order of the fields is D gene, V gene, CDR3 length, clone size, J gene, CDR3 protein, CDR3 DNA. A D gene is named only where the DNA matches it firmly. Part of the rows lack a size; the others show once, few, many or a class for expanded clones.

.	TRBV20-1	11	few	TRBJ1-1	CSARMNTEAFF	TGCAGTGCTCGGATGAACACTGAAGCTTTCTTT
.	TRBV3-1	14	.	TRBJ1-1	CASSQAGSGAEAFF	TGTGCCAGCAGCCAGGCAGGGTCAGGAGCTGAAGCTTTCTTT
TRBD2	TRBV29-1	15	few	TRBJ2-3	CSAGLAGGPRDTQYF	TGCAGCGCGGGACTAGCGGGGGGGCCTAGGGATACGCAGTATTTT
.	TRBV12-3/TRBV12-4	13	few	TRBJ1-2	CASRPTGNYGYTF	TGTGCCAGCAGACCCACAGGGAACTATGGCTACACCTTC
.	TRBV7-3	15	few	TRBJ2-7	CASSRNPGSIYEQYF	TGTGCCAGCAGTAGGAACCCAGGGAGTATCTACGAGCAGTACTTC
TRBD2	TRBV4-3	15	.	TRBJ2-2	CASSRAGSSTGELFF	TGCGCCAGCAGCCGAGCGGGATCGAGCACCGGGGAGCTGTTTTTT
TRBD2	TRBV18	16	.	TRBJ2-7	CASSPPRPSGTYEQYF	TGTGCCAGCTCACCACCGAGGCCTAGCGGGACCTACGAGCAGTACTTC
.	TRBV12-3/TRBV12-4	13	.	TRBJ1-2	CASSIRTAPGYTF	TGTGCCAGCAGTATACGGACGGCCCCAGGCTACACCTTC
.	TRBV18	14	.	TRBJ1-1	CASSLANRGPEAFF	TGTGCCAGCTCACTTGCTAACCGGGGCCCTGAAGCTTTCTTT
TRBD2	TRBV10-3	13	few	TRBJ2-1	CATISGRANEQFF	TGTGCCACTATTAGCGGGAGGGCCAATGAGCAGTTCTTC
.	TRBV20-1	16	.	TRBJ2-1	CSARLHYGSSYNEQFF	TGCAGTGCTAGGCTACACTATGGGAGCTCCTACAATGAGCAGTTCTTC
.	TRBV3-1	13	few	TRBJ1-4	CASSQFKGHKLFF	TGTGCCAGCAGCCAGTTCAAGGGCCACAAACTGTTTTTT
.	TRBV20-1	12	few	TRBJ2-7	CSARPSGYEQYF	TGCAGTGCTAGACCGTCCGGGTACGAGCAGTACTTC
.	TRBV20-1	13	few	TRBJ1-1	CSARGDRNTEAFF	TGCAGTGCCAGGGGTGACAGGAACACTGAAGCTTTCTTT
.	TRBV12-3/TRBV12-4	16	few	TRBJ2-2	CASLTWPLGNTGELFF	TGTGCCAGCCTCACCTGGCCTTTGGGGAACACCGGGGAGCTGTTTTTT
.	TRBV5-1	15	.	TRBJ2-3	CASSLQPGPTDTQYF	TGCGCCAGCAGCTTACAACCGGGCCCCACAGATACGCAGTATTTT
.	TRBV20-1	12	.	TRBJ1-1	CSASYGYTEAFF	TGCAGTGCTAGTTATGGGTACACTGAAGCTTTCTTT
TRBD1	TRBV18	18	.	TRBJ2-1	CASSPYSRGQGSYNEQFF	TGTGCCAGCTCACCCTACTCCAGAGGACAGGGGTCCTACAATGAGCAGTTCTTC
.	TRBV6-2/TRBV6-3	15	.	TRBJ2-7	CASSSVGEISYEQYF	TGTGCCAGCAGTTCCGTCGGGGAAATCTCCTACGAGCAGTACTTC
.	TRBV20-1	13	.	TRBJ2-7	CSAKGPSSYEQYF	TGCAGTGCTAAGGGGCCCAGCTCCTACGAGCAGTACTTC
.	TRBV5-1	16	.	TRBJ2-2	CASSRQSSLNTGELFF	TGCGCCAGCAGCCGACAGTCTAGCCTGAACACCGGGGAGCTGTTTTTT
.	TRBV12-3/TRBV12-4	13	few	TRBJ2-1	CASTLRGGNEQFF	TGTGCCAGCACTCTTCGAGGAGGCAATGAGCAGTTCTTC
.	TRBV6-1	17	few	TRBJ1-1	CASTRRTGTLMNTEAFF	TGTGCCAGCACCAGGCGGACGGGTACTTTAATGAACACTGAAGCTTTCTTT
.	TRBV6-2/TRBV6-3	15	many	TRBJ2-7	CASSDGTVSSYEQYF	TGTGCCAGCAGTGACGGGACGGTCAGCTCCTACGAGCAGTACTTC
TRBD1	TRBV11-2	15	.	TRBJ2-7	CASSPGTDYTYEQYF	TGTGCCAGCAGCCCAGGGACAGACTACACCTACGAGCAGTACTTC
TRBD1	TRBV12-3/TRBV12-4	12	few	TRBJ1-5	CASWTGGQPQHF	TGTGCCAGCTGGACAGGGGGTCAGCCCCAGCATTTT
.	TRBV12-3/TRBV12-4	13	.	TRBJ1-2	CASSSEGSSGYTF	TGTGCCAGCAGTTCCGAGGGTTCGTCGGGCTACACCTTC
.	TRBV18	16	.	TRBJ2-1	CASSPLRAGNNNEQFF	TGTGCCAGCTCCCCCTTAAGGGCGGGAAATAACAATGAGCAGTTCTTC
.	TRBV7-9	14	.	TRBJ2-1	CASSFVVAYNEQFF	TGTGCCAGCAGCTTCGTGGTCGCCTACAATGAGCAGTTCTTC
TRBD1	TRBV3-1	17	.	TRBJ2-3	CASSQGVKHTGADTQYF	TGTGCCAGCAGCCAAGGCGTTAAACATACAGGGGCCGATACGCAGTATTTT
.	TRBV3-1	13	.	TRBJ2-1	CASSLYEGNEQFF	TGTGCCAGCAGCCTTTACGAAGGGAATGAGCAGTTCTTC
TRBD2	TRBV20-1	17	few	TRBJ2-1	CSAFIPAGGVSYNEQFF	TGCAGTGCTTTTATTCCAGCGGGAGGGGTTTCCTACAATGAGCAGTTCTTC
TRBD1	TRBV20-1	16	once	TRBJ1-5	CSASFAGGYSNQPQHF	TGCAGTGCTAGCTTTGCAGGGGGATATAGCAATCAGCCCCAGCATTTT
.	TRBV2	13	.	TRBJ2-1	CASSERRPNEQFF	TGTGCCAGCAGTGAACGGCGTCCCAATGAGCAGTTCTTC
.	TRBV20-1	12	few	TRBJ1-6	CSAREQNSPLHF	TGCAGTGCTCGAGAGCAGAATTCACCCCTCCACTTT
.	TRBV14	17	.	TRBJ2-7	CASSQDDGGIPIYEQYF	TGTGCCAGCAGCCAAGATGATGGGGGAATCCCGATCTACGAGCAGTACTTC
TRBD1	TRBV29-1	14	many	TRBJ2-7	CSGVGTGPLYEQYF	TGCAGCGGGGTAGGGACAGGACCTCTCTACGAGCAGTACTTC
TRBD2	TRBV20-1	13	.	TRBJ2-7	CSAKAGGSYEQYF	TGCAGTGCGAAGGCGGGGGGCTCCTACGAGCAGTACTTC
.	TRBV11-1	18	.	TRBJ2-7	CASSPVFPREHRGYEQYF	TGTGCCAGCAGCCCCGTCTTTCCTCGGGAGCACAGGGGATACGAGCAGTACTTC
TRBD2	TRBV10-3	13	.	TRBJ2-7	CAISEAGPYEQYF	TGTGCCATCAGTGAAGCGGGGCCCTACGAGCAGTACTTC
.	TRBV5-1	17	once	TRBJ2-1	CASSLVSTSNSYNEQFF	TGCGCCAGCAGCTTGGTCTCTACTAGCAATTCTTACAATGAGCAGTTCTTC
.	TRBV12-3/TRBV12-4	13	.	TRBJ2-3	CASRRRITDTQYF	TGTGCCAGCAGAAGACGGATCACAGATACGCAGTATTTT
.	TRBV11-3	15	few	TRBJ1-1	CASSLDATSNTEAFF	TGTGCCAGCAGCTTAGATGCCACGTCGAACACTGAAGCTTTCTTT
.	TRBV7-2	13	.	TRBJ2-5	CASTIGAEETQYF	TGTGCCAGCACGATTGGGGCAGAAGAGACCCAGTACTTC
.	TRBV18	15	few	TRBJ2-7	CASSPTAGVTYEQYF	TGTGCCAGCTCACCAACCGCAGGGGTAACCTACGAGCAGTACTTC
.	TRBV12-3/TRBV12-4	14	.	TRBJ1-1	CASSPGVMNTEAFF	TGTGCCAGCAGTCCAGGGGTCATGAACACTGAAGCTTTCTTT